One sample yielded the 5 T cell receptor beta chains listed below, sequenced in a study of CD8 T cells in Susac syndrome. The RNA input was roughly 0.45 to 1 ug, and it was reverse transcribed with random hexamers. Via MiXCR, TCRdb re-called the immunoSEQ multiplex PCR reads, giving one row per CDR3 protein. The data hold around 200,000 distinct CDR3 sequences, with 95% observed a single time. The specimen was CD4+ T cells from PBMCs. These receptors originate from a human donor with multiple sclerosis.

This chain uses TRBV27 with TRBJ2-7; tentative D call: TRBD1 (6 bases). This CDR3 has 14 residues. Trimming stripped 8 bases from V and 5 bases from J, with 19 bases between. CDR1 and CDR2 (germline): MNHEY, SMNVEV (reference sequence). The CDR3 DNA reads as TGTGCCAGCTCCCCGCAGGGGTTGGACGACGAGCAGTACTTC. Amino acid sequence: CASSPQGLDDEQYF.

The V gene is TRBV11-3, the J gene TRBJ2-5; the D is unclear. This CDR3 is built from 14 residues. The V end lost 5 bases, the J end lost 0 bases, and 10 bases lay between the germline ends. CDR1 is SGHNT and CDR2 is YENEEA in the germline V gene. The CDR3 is CASSPTRDQETQYF. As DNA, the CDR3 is TGTGCCAGCAGCCCTACCAGAGACCAAGAGACCCAGTACTTC.

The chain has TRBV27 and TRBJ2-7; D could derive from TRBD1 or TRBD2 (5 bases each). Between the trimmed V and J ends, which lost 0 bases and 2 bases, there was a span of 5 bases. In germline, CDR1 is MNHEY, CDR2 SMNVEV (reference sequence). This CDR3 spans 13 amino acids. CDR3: CASSLSGAYEQYF. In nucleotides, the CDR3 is TGTGCCAGCAGTTTATCGGGGGCCTACGAGCAGTACTTC.

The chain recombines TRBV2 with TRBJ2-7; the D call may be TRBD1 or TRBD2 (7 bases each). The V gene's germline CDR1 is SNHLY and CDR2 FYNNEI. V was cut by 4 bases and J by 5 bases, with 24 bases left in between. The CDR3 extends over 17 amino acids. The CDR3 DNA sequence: TGTGCCAGCAGTGCCCTGCTTCTTCGACAGGGAGGGCACGAGCAGTACGTC. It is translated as CASSALLLRQGGHEQYV.

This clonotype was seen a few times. CDR3 nucleotides: TGTGCCAGCAGTTCAGGGGTTAAGACCCAGTACTTC. As protein: CASSSGVKTQYF. This chain uses TRBV6-5 with TRBJ2-5, with D possibly matching TRBD1 (6 bases). The germline V and J ends were trimmed by 4 bases and 6 bases, with 9 bases remaining between them. The CDR3 is made up of 12 amino acids. Germline lookup yields CDR1 MNHEY and CDR2 SVGAGI.